The clone carrying this T cell receptor (beta chain) was observed many times. Its antigen remains unknown. V shed 2 bases and J 0 bases; nucleotides not matched to a gene: 5. The V gene's germline CDR1 is SGHKS and CDR2 YYEKEE (reference sequence). The CDR3 consists of 16 residues. The sample comes from a study of T cells after yellow fever vaccination. Broader study findings: Abundant clonotypes from the bulk population could have been carried over as contaminants into FACS-sorted repertoires.

TCRdb reanalysed the 5' RACE reads using MiXCR and keeps one entry per CDR3 protein. The repertoire holds about 510,000 distinct CDR3 sequences, with roughly a fifth as singletons. The receptor comes from a young man who received the YFV17D yellow fever vaccine. Sequenced here: PBMCs, sampled more than 20 days after the first yellow fever vaccination. The rearrangement links TRBV5-5 to TRBJ2-4; 7 bases align to TRBD1. The CDR3 is CASSFRTGLAKNIQYF. The CDR3 DNA is TGTGCCAGCAGCTTCAGGACAGGACTAGCCAAAAACATTCAGTACTTC.